Listed here are 27 T cell receptor beta chains from one sample, sequenced in a study of control samples from healthy donors and cancer patients. Profiling relied on immunoSEQ multiplex PCR, and the TCRdb table lists in-frame clones only, not all of them. Of about 130,000 clones in the sample, around 92% were seen once. The sample taken for sequencing was PBMCs. These receptors originate from a man at least 80 years old with head and neck cancer.

CDR3 bases: TGTGCCAGCAGCTTTGGACGGGGAGCTAACTATGGCTACACCTTC. Its protein product is CASSFGRGANYGYTF. This chain links TRBV5-6 with TRBJ1-2; D unresolved. This CDR3 has 15 amino acids. V dropped 2 bases and J dropped 0 bases, with 11 bases sitting between them. Per the germline V gene, CDR1 is SGHDT and CDR2 is YYEEEE. Supplemented by reference TRBV5-6 and TRBJ1-2, the full variable domain reads DAGVTQSPTHLIKTRGQQVTLRCSPKSGHDTVSWYQQALGQGPQFIFQYYEEEERQRGNFPDRFSGHQFPNYSSELNVNALLLGDSALYLCASSFGRGANYGYTFGSGTRLTVV.

This clone has more than one count but fewer than ten. The genes are TRBV12-3 or TRBV12-4 and TRBJ2-7; 7 bases are a match to TRBD1. The CDR3 spans 12 residues. Trimming at V came to 5 bases and at J to 4 bases, leaving 2 bases not matched to a gene. The CDR3 DNA reads TGTGCCAGCAGTCCGGGACAGTACGAGCAGTACTTC. The encoded protein is CASSPGQYEQYF.

The chain is built from TRBV5-4 and TRBJ1-2, with D possibly being TRBD1 (5 bases). The CDR3 sequence is 15 residues long. The germline V and J ends were trimmed by 1 base and 2 bases, with 12 bases remaining between them. Per the germline V gene, CDR1 is SGHNT and CDR2 is YYREEE (reference sequence). This chain's CDR3 is CASSLFSRDNYGYTF. CDR3 DNA sequence: TGTGCCAGCAGCTTGTTCTCACGGGACAACTATGGCTACACCTTC.

V usage is TRBV7-2 and J usage is TRBJ2-5; 8 bases line up with TRBD2. The CDR3 totals 15 residues. With V trimmed by 2 bases and J by 2 bases, 4 bases remained unmatched. Germline V gene lookup returns CDR1 SGHTA and CDR2 FQGNSA. The CDR3 sequence: CASSLPTSGQETQYF. The CDR3 DNA sequence: TGTGCCAGCAGCTTACCCACTAGCGGACAAGAGACCCAGTACTTC. Filled out from reference TRBV7-2 and TRBJ2-5, the complete variable domain reads GAGVSQSPSNKVTEKGKDVELRCDPISGHTALYWYRQSLGQGLEFLIYFQGNSAPDKSGLPSDRFSAERTGGSVSTLTIQRTQQEDSAVYLCASSLPTSGQETQYFGPGTRLLVL.

This clone was seen once. The gene calls are TRBV2 and TRBJ2-1, with D perhaps TRBD2 (6 bases). Trimming left V 8 bases short and J 7 bases short, with 15 bases between. This CDR3 spans 13 amino acids. The V gene's germline CDR1 is SNHLY and CDR2 FYNNEI. The CDR3 DNA sequence: TGTGCCAGCGCCGGGACTGGCGGGAATGAGCAGTTCTTC. Translated: CASAGTGGNEQFF.

The rearrangement uses TRBV6-2 or TRBV6-3 and TRBJ1-5, with 12 nucleotides matching TRBD1. The junction had 9 bases not matched to a gene; V was cut back by 0 bases and J by 6 bases. This CDR3 comprises 18 residues. Germline V gene sequence: CDR1 MNHEY, CDR2 SVGEGT. The CDR3 nucleotides are TGTGCCAGCAGTTACTCCTCCGGGACAGGGGGCGCGGGTCAGCCCCAGCATTTT. Translation gives CASSYSSGTGGAGQPQHF.

The gene calls are TRBV7-9 and TRBJ1-2; D is undetermined. V lost 1 base, J lost 4 bases, and 7 bases lay in between. Germline V gene lookup returns CDR1 SEHNR and CDR2 FQNEAQ (reference sequence). The CDR3 length is 13 residues. The chain's CDR3 is CASSLEYGYGYTF. As DNA, the CDR3 is TGTGCCAGCAGCTTAGAGTATGGCTATGGCTACACCTTC.

V and J are TRBV18 and TRBJ2-7; D is ambiguous. CDR1 KGHSH and CDR2 LQKENI come from the germline V gene. The CDR3 loop spans 12 amino acids. The V end was cut by 4 bases, the J end by 7 bases, with 11 bases between. The CDR3 spells CASSLAESEQYF. The CDR3 nucleotides are TGTGCCAGCTCACTCGCGGAGTCTGAGCAGTACTTC.

The V and J genes are TRBV27 and TRBJ1-1; a weak D match, TRBD1 (6 bases). Germline V gives CDR1 MNHEY, CDR2 SMNVEV (reference sequence). V shed 6 bases and J shed 0 bases, with 17 bases lying between them. The CDR3 sequence is 16 residues long. The CDR3 DNA sequence: TGTGCCAGCAGGGAGAGGGGGGGACAACTGAACACTGAAGCTTTCTTT. Residues: CASRERGGQLNTEAFF.

CDR3 in DNA: TGTGCCAGCAGCCACGTTGGTGCGGGACAGGGGAGAGATACGCAGTATTTT. It encodes CASSHVGAGQGRDTQYF. The rearrangement joins TRBV14 to TRBJ2-3; TRBD1 matches 10 bases. CDR3 length equals 17 residues. J gave up 5 bases and V 3 bases, and 11 bases lay outside the gene matches. Germline assignment: CDR1 SGHDN and CDR2 FVKESK.

The chain recombines TRBV11-2 with TRBJ1-1, with no clear D. This CDR3 is built from 13 residues. The V gene's germline CDR1 is SGHAT and CDR2 FQNNGV. V was shortened by 1 base and J by 5 bases, with 8 bases between the two germline ends. CDR3 sequence: CASSLGAWTEAFF. The CDR3 coding sequence is TGTGCCAGCAGCTTAGGGGCTTGGACTGAAGCTTTCTTT.

The chain employs TRBV5-6 and TRBJ2-2; 12 bases map to TRBD2. CDR1 is SGHDT, CDR2 YYEEEE, per germline. V lost 5 bases and J lost 4; bases outside the gene matches: 6. The CDR3 has 16 amino acids. The CDR3 is CASSRRLAGVTGELFF. Written as DNA, the CDR3 is TGTGCCAGCAGTCGTCGACTAGCGGGAGTCACCGGGGAGCTGTTTTTT.

The chain links TRBV5-1 to TRBJ2-5; D remains unclear. The CDR3 covers 13 residues. Germline V CDR1 and CDR2: SGHRS, YFSETQ. The germline V and J ends were trimmed by 0 bases and 4 bases, with 7 bases remaining between them. The CDR3 sequence is CASSLGRGETQYF. The CDR3 bases are TGCGCCAGCAGCTTGGGTCGCGGAGAGACCCAGTACTTC.

The chain employs TRBV5-4 and TRBJ1-3; tentatively, D is TRBD1 (5 bases). V was shortened by 0 bases and J by 0 bases, with 7 bases between the two germline ends. The CDR3 extends over 15 amino acids. Germline-derived CDR1 and CDR2 are SGHNT and YYREEE (reference sequence). The CDR3 bases are TGTGCCAGCAGCTTGGTGGGGGACTCTGGAAACACCATATATTTT. Its protein product is CASSLVGDSGNTIYF.

The genes are TRBV4-1 and TRBJ1-6; TRBD1 might be the D (5 bases). Trimming took off 0 bases at V and 0 bases at J, with 12 bases between the two ends. The germline V gene has CDR1 MGHRA and CDR2 YSYEKL. The length of the CDR3 is 18 residues. The CDR3 spells CASSQDRGESSYNSPLHF. CDR3 bases: TGCGCCAGCAGCCAAGATCGAGGGGAGAGCTCCTATAATTCACCCCTCCACTTT.

CDR3: CASSPRDSYNSPLHF. CDR3 DNA sequence: TGTGCCAGCAGCCCCCGGGACAGCTATAATTCACCCCTCCACTTT. The chain uses TRBV5-6 and TRBJ1-6, with 7 bases aligning to TRBD1. The V gene end was trimmed by 4 bases and the J gene end by 3 bases; junction bases not matched to a gene: 4. The CDR3 is 15 residues long. Germline-derived CDR1 and CDR2 are SGHDT and YYEEEE.

V and J are TRBV18 and TRBJ1-5, with D possibly being TRBD1 (6 bases). Per germline, CDR1 KGHSH and CDR2 LQKENI. The V gene lost 3 bases and the J gene lost 2 bases, with 17 bases spanning the gap. The CDR3 sequence is 17 residues long. CDR3 amino acids: CASSPRGTAFGNQPQHF. CDR3 nucleotides: TGTGCCAGCTCACCTAGGGGGACGGCTTTCGGCAATCAGCCCCAGCATTTT.

The chain links TRBV15 to TRBJ2-7, with TRBD1 identical over 7 bases. Germline assignment: CDR1 LNHNV and CDR2 YYDKDF (reference sequence). The CDR3 has 13 residues. V shed 6 bases and J 1 base; nucleotides not matched to a gene: 3. The CDR3 DNA reads as TGTGCCACCAGGACAGGGATGTCCTACGAGCAGTACTTC. Protein product: CATRTGMSYEQYF.

This clone was recorded once. The gene calls are TRBV5-1 and TRBJ2-2; 10 nucleotides match TRBD1. CDR1 and CDR2 (germline): SGHRS, YFSETQ. There are 15 residues in the CDR3. The J segment lost 0 bases and the V segment lost 4 bases, leaving 0 bases of the junction unmatched. The CDR3 here is CASSGQGANTGELFF. DNA of the CDR3: TGCGCCAGCAGCGGACAGGGGGCGAACACCGGGGAGCTGTTTTTT. Full variable domain (remainder filled in from reference TRBV5-1 and TRBJ2-2): KAGVTQTPRYLIKTRGQQVTLSCSPISGHRSVSWYQQTPGQGLQFLFEYFSETQRNKGNFPGRFSGRQFSNSRSEMNVSTLELGDSALYLCASSGQGANTGELFFGEGSRLTVL.

The chain is built from TRBV5-1 and TRBJ2-2, with TRBD2 matching over 12 bases. CDR1 and CDR2 from the germline V gene are SGHRS and YFSETQ. The CDR3 length is 16 residues. Trimming removed 1 base from V and 5 bases from J; junction bases left unmatched: 3. The DNA of the CDR3 is TGCGCCAGCAGCTTGCAGGGACTAGCGGGTACCGGGGAGCTGTTTTTT. It specifies CASSLQGLAGTGELFF.

The V call is TRBV3-1 (or the pseudogene TRBV3-2), the J call TRBJ2-3; 12 bases are a match to TRBD2. Germline V lookup: CDR1 LGHDT, CDR2 YNNKEL (reference sequence). V was pared by 5 bases and J by 2 bases, with 5 bases of the junction left unmatched. The CDR3 has 16 amino acids. This chain's CDR3 is CASSTRLAGATDTQYF. In nucleotides, the CDR3 is TGTGCCAGCAGCACCCGACTAGCGGGGGCCACAGATACGCAGTATTTT.

This chain links TRBV20-1 with TRBJ1-3; D unresolved. The germline V gene encodes CDR1 DFQATT and CDR2 SNEGSKA (reference sequence). This CDR3 contains 11 residues. Trimming removed 3 bases at V and 3 bases at J, with 3 bases between. The DNA of the CDR3 is TGCAGTGCTAGTGTTGGAAACACCATATATTTT. Amino acids: CSASVGNTIYF.

The chain has TRBV2 and TRBJ1-2, with D perhaps matching TRBD1 (5 bases). Looked up from germline, CDR1 is SNHLY and CDR2 is FYNNEI. V lost 5 bases and J lost 0, with 10 bases in between. This CDR3 spans 14 amino acids. CDR3 loop: CASSRDGTNYGYTF. The CDR3 DNA reads TGTGCCAGCAGTAGGGACGGAACTAACTATGGCTACACCTTC.

The gene calls are TRBV3-1 (or the pseudogene TRBV3-2) and TRBJ2-7, with D possibly being TRBD2 (5 bases). V dropped 0 bases and J dropped 2 bases, with 11 bases sitting between them. The CDR3 extends over 15 amino acids. In germline, CDR1 is LGHDT, CDR2 YNNKEL (reference sequence). CDR3 DNA sequence: TGTGCCAGCAGCCAAGATCGGGGTACCCCCTACGAGCAGTACTTC. It is translated as CASSQDRGTPYEQYF.

Only one count was recorded for this clone. The J gene is TRBJ1-1, the V gene TRBV2; D is unclear. With 5 bases removed from V and 0 bases from J, the gap between germline ends came to 7 bases. This CDR3 has 13 residues. Germline V gene sequence: CDR1 SNHLY, CDR2 FYNNEI. The DNA of the CDR3 is TGTGCCAGCAGTAAGGATATGAACACTGAAGCTTTCTTT. It is translated as CASSKDMNTEAFF.

The rearrangement links TRBV24-1 to TRBJ1-5; 7 bases agree with TRBD1. Germline lookup yields CDR1 KGHDR and CDR2 SFDVKD. V trimming: 2 bases; J trimming: 4 bases; junction bases outside the gene matches: 1. The CDR3 has 14 amino acids. CDR3 protein: CATSDSTGNQPQHF. CDR3 in DNA: TGTGCCACCAGTGATTCGACAGGGAATCAGCCCCAGCATTTT.

This chain links TRBV7-2 with TRBJ1-1; possible D gene TRBD1, 5 bases. Germline CDR1 and CDR2: SGHTA and FQGNSA. The CDR3 consists of 14 residues. V was trimmed by 3 bases and J by 4 bases, leaving 12 bases between them. The CDR3 nucleotides read TGTGCCAGCAGCTTCTCGACAGCAGGCACTGAAGCTTTCTTT. This encodes CASSFSTAGTEAFF.